The 10 T cell receptor beta chains given below trace back to one sample, sequenced in a study of human T cells and chemical hapten exposure. Unique molecular identifiers were attached to individual cDNA molecules within the library. Each CDR3 protein is one row after TCRdb ran MiXCR on the reads. The repertoire includes about 2,500 distinct CDR3 sequences, over 45% of them detected once, and around 10% sits in the top ten. Treatment in this sample: therapeutic diphenylcyclopropenone sensitization with weekly scalp DPC. Source: whole blood, taken before DPC sensitization or 2, 6, or about 24 weeks after (not recorded which). The receptors derive from an adult with alopecia areata. Some clones in this sample may be carry-over from other donors' samples. This table probably holds off-target reads from a library built for another chain.

This clonotype occurred a few times. The chain carries TRBV3-1 and TRBJ2-1; D is unclear. The length of the CDR3 is 15 residues. The V gene's germline CDR1 is LGHDT and CDR2 YNNKEL (reference sequence). Trimming cost V 0 bases and J 8 bases, with 14 bases left between them. CDR3 nucleotides: TGTGCCAGCAGCCAAGATCGCCCCCTTCTGTATGAGCAGTTCTTC. It encodes CASSQDRPLLYEQFF.

The chain combines TRBV12-3 or TRBV12-4 with TRBJ2-7; 8 bases agree with TRBD1. The CDR3 totals 14 residues. V trimming: 4 bases; J trimming: 2 bases; junction bases outside the gene matches: 4. CDR3 DNA sequence: TGTGCCAGCAGTTCCGACAGGGGAACCTACGAGCAGTACTTC. Protein: CASSSDRGTYEQYF.

The chain links TRBV7-9 to TRBJ2-3; 11 positions agree with TRBD2. There are 17 residues in the CDR3. The V segment lost 4 bases and the J segment 6 bases; nucleotides outside the gene matches: 12. The germline V gene encodes CDR1 SEHNR and CDR2 FQNEAQ (reference sequence). In DNA, the CDR3 is TGTGCCAGCAGCTATACTAGCGGGGGCCACTTTAGGGATACGCAGTATTTT. It encodes CASSYTSGGHFRDTQYF.

The chain's CDR3 is CASRQLAGSHTQYF. The DNA for the CDR3 is TGTGCCAGCAGGCAACTAGCGGGAAGCCATACGCAGTATTTT. The gene calls are TRBV11-2 and TRBJ2-3, with 10 bases that match TRBD2. The CDR3 length is 14 residues. Trimming at V came to 6 bases and at J to 7 bases, leaving 7 bases not matched to a gene. Germline loops: CDR1 SGHAT, CDR2 FQNNGV.

A few counts support this clonotype. This rearrangement joins TRBV6-2 or TRBV6-3 to TRBJ2-7, with a weak D call TRBD2 (6 bases). This CDR3 is built from 14 residues. V lost 6 bases to trimming and J lost 2 bases, with 14 bases between them. In germline, CDR1 is MNHEY, CDR2 SVGEGT. CDR3 loop: CASSHWDSPYEQYV. Written as DNA, the CDR3 is TGTGCCAGCAGCCACTGGGACTCGCCCTACGAGCAGTACGTC.

By sample share, this clonotype is hyperexpanded. CDR3 DNA: TGTGCCAGCAGCTTTAGCGGGATCTACAATGAGCAGTTCTTC. This gives the protein CASSFSGIYNEQFF. The chain uses TRBV7-3 and TRBJ2-1; 8 bases are shared with TRBD2. Germline assignment: CDR1 SGHTA and CDR2 FQGTGA. With 3 bases clipped from V and 3 bases from J, the junction kept 1 base outside the gene matches. The CDR3 is 14 residues long.

V usage is TRBV20-1 and J usage is TRBJ2-5; D not resolved. Trimming removed 3 bases from V and 4 bases from J, with 12 bases in between. Per germline, CDR1 DFQATT and CDR2 SNEGSKA (reference sequence). The CDR3 length is 13 residues. The CDR3 DNA follows: TGCAGTGCTAGGTCCGAAGGCGGAGAGACCCAGTACTTC. Translating gives CSARSEGGETQYF.

The rearrangement joins TRBV20-1 to TRBJ2-7; the D call may be TRBD1 or TRBD2 (6 bases each). From germline, CDR1 is DFQATT and CDR2 SNEGSKA (reference sequence). V lost 4 bases and J lost 3, with 19 bases in between. The CDR3 has 15 residues. Here the CDR3 reads CSANPRGAGDYEQYF. The CDR3 DNA is TGCAGTGCTAACCCTAGGGGGGCAGGGGACTACGAGCAGTACTTC.

The chain has TRBV10-2 and TRBJ2-1; D may correspond to TRBD1 or TRBD2 (5 bases each). Germline V gene sequence: CDR1 WSHSY, CDR2 SAAADI. With 7 bases removed from V and 3 bases from J, the gap between germline ends came to 25 bases. CDR3 length: 18 residues. CDR3 bases: TGCGCCAGCAAGAATGGCCAGGGAGCAGGGTGGATCTACAATGAGCAGTTCTTC. This translates into CASKNGQGAGWIYNEQFF.

The chain joins TRBV28 to TRBJ1-2, with a tentative D call TRBD1 (5 bases). Trimming pared 2 bases from V and 7 bases from J, leaving 14 bases between. This CDR3 is built from 14 residues. Germline V gene sequence: CDR1 MDHEN, CDR2 SYDVKM. The CDR3 region has the DNA TGTGCCAGCAGTTTAGGGGCAAAGGCCTTTGGCTACACCTTC. Translated: CASSLGAKAFGYTF.